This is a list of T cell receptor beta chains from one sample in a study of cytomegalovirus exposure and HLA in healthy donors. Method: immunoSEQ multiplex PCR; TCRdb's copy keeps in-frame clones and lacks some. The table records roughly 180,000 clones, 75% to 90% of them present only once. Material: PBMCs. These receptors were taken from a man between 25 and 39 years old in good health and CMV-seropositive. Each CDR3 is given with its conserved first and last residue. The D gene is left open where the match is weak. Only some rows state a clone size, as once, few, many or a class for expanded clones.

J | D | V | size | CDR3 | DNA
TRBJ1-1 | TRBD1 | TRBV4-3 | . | CASSQHTGANTEAFF | TGCGCCAGCAGCCAACACACAGGGGCGAACACTGAAGCTTTCTTT
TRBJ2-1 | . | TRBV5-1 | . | CASSLDPEFGEQFF | TGCGCCAGCAGCTTGGATCCGGAGTTTGGTGAGCAGTTCTTC
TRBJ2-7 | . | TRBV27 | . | CASSPHLLGEQYF | TGTGCCAGCAGTCCCCATCTTCTCGGGGAGCAGTACTTC
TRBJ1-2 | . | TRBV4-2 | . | CASSHLQGAGPVNYGYTF | TGTGCCAGCAGCCATCTCCAAGGGGCAGGACCGGTTAACTATGGCTACACCTTC
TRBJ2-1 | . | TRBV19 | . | CASSIDVEGQFF | TGTGCCAGTAGTATAGATGTCGAGGGACAATTCTTC
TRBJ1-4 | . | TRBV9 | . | CASSAGDTLEKLFF | TGTGCCAGCAGCGCCGGGGACACCCTTGAAAAACTGTTTTTT
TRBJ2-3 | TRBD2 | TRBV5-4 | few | CASSLPAGGTSTDTQYF | TGTGCCAGCAGCTTGCCAGCGGGGGGCACTAGCACAGATACGCAGTATTTT
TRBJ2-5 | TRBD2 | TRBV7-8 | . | CAIGGGRYQETQYF | TGTGCCATAGGCGGGGGACGCTACCAAGAGACCCAGTACTTC
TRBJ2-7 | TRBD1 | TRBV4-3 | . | CASSQDYGRGFREQYF | TGCGCCAGCAGCCAAGATTATGGCAGGGGGTTTCGAGAGCAGTACTTC
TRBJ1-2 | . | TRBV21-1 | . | CASSKGGAPGGNYGYTF | TGTGCCAGCAGCAAAGGGGGGGCGCCGGGGGGAAACTATGGCTACACCTTC
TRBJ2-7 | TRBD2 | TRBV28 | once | CASSFPGFSGGLQQYF | TGTGCCAGCAGTTTCCCCGGCTTTAGCGGGGGCCTCCAGCAGTACTTC
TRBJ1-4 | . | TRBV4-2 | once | CASSQKAPREAHTNEKLFF | TGTGCCAGCAGCCAAAAAGCCCCCCGGGAGGCCCACACTAATGAAAAACTGTTTTTT
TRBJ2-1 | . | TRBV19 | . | CASRLSVVSYNEQFF | TGTGCCAGTAGACTTAGTGTGGTATCTTACAATGAGCAGTTCTTC
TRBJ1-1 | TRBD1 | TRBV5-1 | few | CASSLVFVGTGGLNTEAFF | TGCGCCAGCAGCTTGGTGTTTGTAGGGACAGGGGGCCTGAACACTGAAGCTTTCTTT
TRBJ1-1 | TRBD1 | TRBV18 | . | CASSPDRARTEAFF | TGTGCCAGCTCACCGGACAGGGCGCGGACTGAAGCTTTCTTT
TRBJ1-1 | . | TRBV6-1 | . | CASSEAGAGNTEAFF | TGTGCCAGCAGTGAAGCGGGGGCCGGAAACACTGAAGCTTTCTTT
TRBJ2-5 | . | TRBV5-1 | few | CASSLVSYQETQYF | TGCGCCAGCAGCTTGGTGTCGTATCAAGAGACCCAGTACTTC
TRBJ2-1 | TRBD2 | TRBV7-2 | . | CASSLAPTGGPYNEQFF | TGTGCCAGCAGCTTAGCGCCTACGGGGGGGCCCTACAATGAGCAGTTCTTC
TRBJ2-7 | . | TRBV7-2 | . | CASSLFNSYEQYF | TGTGCCAGCAGCTTATTCAACTCCTACGAGCAGTACTTC
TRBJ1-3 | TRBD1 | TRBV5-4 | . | CASSLGDRASGNTIYF | TGTGCCAGCAGCTTGGGAGACAGGGCCTCTGGAAACACCATATATTTT
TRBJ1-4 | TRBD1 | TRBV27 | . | CASSALGQGFEKLFF | TGTGCCAGCAGTGCTCTGGGACAGGGGTTTGAAAAACTGTTTTTT
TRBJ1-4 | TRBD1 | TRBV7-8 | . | CASSSPGQGFWNEKLFF | TGTGCCAGCAGCTCCCCGGGACAGGGCTTTTGGAATGAAAAACTGTTTTTT
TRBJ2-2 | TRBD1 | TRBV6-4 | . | CASSVTGTGGNGELFF | TGTGCCAGCAGCGTTACCGGGACAGGGGGTAACGGGGAGCTGTTTTTT
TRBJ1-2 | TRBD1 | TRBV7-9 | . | CSSSQHRGEDYGYTF | TGTTCCAGCAGCCAGCACAGGGGCGAGGACTATGGCTACACCTTC
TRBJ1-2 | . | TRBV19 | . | CASRSGVGYTF | TGTGCCAGTAGATCAGGGGTTGGCTACACCTTC
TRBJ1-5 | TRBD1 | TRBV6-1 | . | CASSETRGRNQPQHF | TGTGCCAGCAGTGAAACCAGGGGGAGAAATCAGCCCCAGCATTTT
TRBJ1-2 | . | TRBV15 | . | CATSRDLQGGYGYTF | TGTGCCACCAGCAGAGATTTACAGGGTGGCTATGGCTACACCTTC
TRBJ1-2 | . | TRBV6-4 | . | CASSSRVGYGYTF | TGTGCCAGCAGTTCAAGAGTTGGCTATGGCTACACCTTC
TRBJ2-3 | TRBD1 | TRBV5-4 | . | CATTGGVVTDTQYF | TGTGCCACAACAGGGGGCGTCGTCACAGATACGCAGTATTTT
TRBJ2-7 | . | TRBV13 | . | CASSLGQGLSYEQYF | TGTGCCAGCAGCTTAGGCCAGGGACTCTCCTACGAGCAGTACTTC
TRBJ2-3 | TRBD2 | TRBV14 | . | CASSQDFQRGNTDTQYF | TGTGCCAGCAGCCAAGATTTCCAGCGGGGGAACACAGATACGCAGTATTTT
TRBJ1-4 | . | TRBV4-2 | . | CASSQDYWGQGRNEKLFF | TGTGCCAGCAGCCAAGATTATTGGGGACAAGGGAGAAATGAAAAACTGTTTTTT
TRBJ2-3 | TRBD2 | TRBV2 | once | CASSELAGPTDTQYF | TGTGCCAGCAGTGAACTAGCGGGCCCCACAGATACGCAGTATTTT
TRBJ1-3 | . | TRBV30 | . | CAWTLGAGASTGNTIYF | TGTGCCTGGACCCTGGGGGCAGGGGCCTCTACTGGAAACACCATATATTTT
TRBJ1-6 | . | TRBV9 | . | CASSGTLSSYNSPLHF | TGTGCCAGCAGCGGGACACTGAGCTCCTATAATTCACCCCTCCACTTT
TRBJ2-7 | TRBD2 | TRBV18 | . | CASSPGEGLASHEQYF | TGTGCCAGCTCACCGGGTGAGGGACTAGCGTCCCACGAGCAGTACTTC